This note documents a single T cell receptor beta chain sequence. This clone was detected many times. The target of this receptor is not known. The input lacks base qualities; no much larger clone sits a single base away. This sample is part of a study of metastatic and nonmetastatic thyroid tumors (dated by TCRdb to 2018 to 2020). About the full investigation: Repertoires were compared across peripheral blood and tumor or nodule tissue samples from malignant and benign thyroid patients.

What the authors observed across the whole study: TCR beta diversity was reported as significantly higher in malignant tumors than in benign nodules, in both blood and tumor samples.

Library preparation used PCR. Instrument used: Illumina HiSeq 4000. High-throughput sequencing was used to profile the TCR beta-chain CDR3 region of each patient. Turning to the authors' computational methods: The researchers built a classifier to tell apart papillary thyroid cancer patients with distant metastasis, based on CDR3 differences among clinicopathological groups. The Shannon index was used to assess repertoire diversity, and the Morisita-Horn index was used to assess tumor-blood repertoire similarity. TCRdb redid the processing of the public reads, applying fastp at Q25 and MiXCR, and retained in-frame beta chains. For this entry, the V and J calls and clone size follow TCRdb and not the study's own pipeline. This sample comprises 35,000 to 50,000 clones, around 10% of them detected only once. The ten largest clones take up 9% to 10% of the sample. The germline V gene provides CDR1 LGHNA and CDR2 YNFKEQ. Relative to germline, V is missing 4 bases and J is missing 6 bases, with 16 bases of the junction outside any gene match. The CDR3 covers 19 residues, taking in both the cysteine and the phenylalanine. The kept DNA is CDR3 alone, 57 bases in frame from the first base.

None of the patients had been given any treatment before thyroid surgery. The study retrospectively analysed patient clinical samples collected from the early 2010s to the late 2010s using T-cell receptor beta sequencing. The receptor chain draws on TRBV4-2 and TRBJ2-3; 13 of the junction bases match TRBD2. The TCR was taken from a male donor with papillary thyroid cancer or a benign thyroid nodule (not recorded which). Some clones in this sample may be carry-over from other donors' samples. Sequenced sample: blood. The CDR3 region: CASSRSGTSGTEEFDTQYF. The DNA reads as follows: TGTGCCAGCAGCCGATCGGGGACTAGCGGGACGGAAGAATTTGATACGCAGTATTTT.